The 17 T cell receptor beta chains below were found in one sample sequenced in a study of neurological immune-mediated disorders. TCRdb reanalysed the 5' RACE reads using MiXCR and keeps one entry per CDR3 protein. The repertoire has 55,000 to 70,000 distinct CDR3 sequences, 10% to 12% of them found once; the top ten carry approximately 1.8%. Sequenced input: PBMCs. These receptor sequences come from a man in his 60s in good health.

A remark on this clonotype: With a much larger clone just one base away, this may be a read error. V gene TRBV7-6 combines with J gene TRBJ2-3, with 8 bases matching TRBD2. The CDR3 spans 17 residues. V was pared by 3 bases and J by 2 bases, with 10 bases of the junction left unmatched. Looked up from germline, CDR1 is SGHVS and CDR2 is FNYEAQ. Written as DNA, the CDR3 is TGTGCCAGCAGCTTTCCCAGACGGGGGGGCATCACAGATACGCAGTATTTT. This encodes CASSFPRRGGITDTQYF.

The rearrangement links TRBV18 to TRBJ1-1; a possible D gene is TRBD1 (5 bases). Trimming left V 3 bases short and J 1 base short, with 12 bases between. This CDR3 is 15 amino acids long. In germline, CDR1 is KGHSH, CDR2 LQKENI. The CDR3 protein is CASSPRGGENTEAFF. The CDR3 bases are TGTGCCAGCTCACCCCGGGGGGGAGAGAACACTGAAGCTTTCTTT.

This clonotype was seen ten or more times. V and J are TRBV7-9 and TRBJ2-6; TRBD1 matches at 7 bases. CDR1 and CDR2 (germline): SEHNR, FQNEAQ (reference sequence). J gave up 0 bases and V 11 bases, and 16 bases lay outside the gene matches. CDR3 length: 18 amino acids. CDR3 DNA sequence: TGTGCCCTCGGGAAGGTAGACAGGGCCCGCTCTGGGGCCAACGTCCTGACTTTC. Amino acid sequence: CALGKVDRARSGANVLTF.

The chain couples TRBV20-1 to TRBJ2-7; the match to TRBD2 covers 10 bases. Germline V gives CDR1 DFQATT, CDR2 SNEGSKA (reference sequence). The CDR3 consists of 17 residues. The ends lost 3 bases at V and 0 bases at J; junction bases unmatched: 11. CDR3 loop: CSASSLAGALSSYEQYF. CDR3 DNA: TGCAGTGCTAGTTCCCTAGCGGGGGCCTTGAGCTCCTACGAGCAGTACTTC.

This clonotype came up many times. V gene TRBV7-2 combines with J gene TRBJ2-1, with 9 bases that match TRBD1. Unmatched junction bases numbered 9, after V lost 8 bases and J lost 7 bases. CDR3 size: 14 residues. The germline gives CDR1 SGHTA, CDR2 FQGNSA. The CDR3 reads CASRPGQGSNEQFF. The CDR3 coding sequence is TGTGCCAGCCGCCCGGGACAGGGTTCAAATGAGCAGTTCTTC. The variable domain in full, with the rest retrieved from reference TRBV7-2 and TRBJ2-1, is GAGVSQSPSNKVTEKGKDVELRCDPISGHTALYWYRQSLGQGLEFLIYFQGNSAPDKSGLPSDRFSAERTGGSVSTLTIQRTQQEDSAVYLCASRPGQGSNEQFFGPGTRLTVL.

This clonotype was seen many times. This chain uses TRBV7-2 with TRBJ1-3; D perhaps matches TRBD1 (5 bases). The germline V gene encodes CDR1 SGHTA and CDR2 FQGNSA. The CDR3 is 15 amino acids. The V end lost 1 base, the J end lost 4 bases, and 11 bases lay between the germline ends. The CDR3 protein is CASSLVTGAGNTIYF. Here the CDR3 DNA reads TGTGCCAGCAGCTTAGTTACTGGGGCGGGAAACACCATATATTTT.

There are many counts of this clonotype. The rearrangement uses TRBV7-2 and TRBJ2-5, with D possibly TRBD2 on 7 matching bases. The CDR3 extends over 15 amino acids. The germline CDR1 and CDR2 sequences are SGHTA and FQGNSA. Deletions cut 2 bases from V and 5 bases from J, with 15 bases between. CDR3 bases: TGTGCCAGCAGCTTATCCGGGGGGCCGGTTGAGACCCAGTACTTC. Protein: CASSLSGGPVETQYF.

This clonotype was observed many times. The V call is TRBV7-8, the J call TRBJ1-1; 7 bases fit TRBD1. The CDR3 has 15 residues. After removal of 1 base from V and 1 base from J, the junction contained 3 bases not matched to a gene. Germline CDR1 reads SGHVS; CDR2 reads FQNEAQ. CDR3 sequence reads: CASSLEGARNTEAFF. The DNA of the CDR3 is TGTGCCAGCAGCTTAGAGGGGGCGAGGAACACTGAAGCTTTCTTT. Based on the CDR3 plus reference TRBV7-8 and TRBJ1-1, the full variable domain is GAGVSQSPRYKVAKRGQDVALRCDPISGHVSLFWYQQALGQGPEFLTYFQNEAQLDKSGLPSDRFFAERPEGSVSTLKIQRTQQEDSAVYLCASSLEGARNTEAFFGQGTRLTVV.

This clonotype was recorded many times. The chain employs TRBV6-5 and TRBJ2-1; D uncertain. Germline CDR1 reads MNHEY; CDR2 reads SVGAGI. V shed 8 bases and J shed 5 bases, with 16 bases lying between them. The CDR3 extends over 14 amino acids. The CDR3: CASGLKREHNEQFF. The CDR3 DNA reads as TGTGCCAGCGGTTTGAAAAGGGAACACAATGAGCAGTTCTTC.

This clonotype was observed many times. The chain uses TRBV5-1 and TRBJ2-1; D uncertain. The CDR3 is 12 residues long. Germline V CDR1 and CDR2: SGHRS, YFSETQ. Between the trimmed V and J ends, which lost 1 base and 5 bases, there was a span of 4 bases. The CDR3 nucleotides read TGCGCCAGCAGCTTGTTTGACAATGAGCAGTTCTTC. Translating gives CASSLFDNEQFF. Full variable domain (remainder filled in from reference TRBV5-1 and TRBJ2-1): KAGVTQTPRYLIKTRGQQVTLSCSPISGHRSVSWYQQTPGQGLQFLFEYFSETQRNKGNFPGRFSGRQFSNSRSEMNVSTLELGDSALYLCASSLFDNEQFFGPGTRLTVL.

There are many counts of this clonotype. The rearrangement links TRBV12-3 or TRBV12-4 to TRBJ2-2; D perhaps matches TRBD2 (5 bases). V dropped 7 bases and J dropped 3 bases, with 15 bases sitting between them. This CDR3 spans 15 amino acids. CDR3: CASNPPGIDTGELFF. In DNA, the CDR3 is TGTGCCAGCAACCCCCCCGGGATCGACACCGGGGAGCTGTTTTTT.

In its sample, this clonotype was seen many times. The rearrangement joins TRBV10-2 to TRBJ2-5, with D uncertain. The CDR3 has 14 residues. Deletions cut 4 bases from V and 0 bases from J, with 9 bases between. CDR1 is WSHSY, CDR2 SAAADI, per germline. CDR3 in amino acids: CASSGHQYQETQYF. The CDR3 DNA follows: TGCGCCAGCAGTGGACACCAGTACCAAGAGACCCAGTACTTC.

This clonotype was recorded at least ten times. The chain recombines TRBV7-2 with TRBJ2-5; 9 positions match TRBD2. Germline-derived CDR1 and CDR2 are SGHTA and FQGNSA. J was trimmed by 1 base and V by 3 bases; bases with no gene match: 9. This CDR3 spans 17 amino acids. The CDR3 DNA is TGTGCCAGCAGCTTCCGGGGAGGAGCGGGGGGCCAAGAGACCCAGTACTTC. Translated: CASSFRGGAGGQETQYF.

This clonotype was seen many times. The J gene is TRBJ1-2, the V gene TRBV4-2; the D gene is possibly TRBD1 (5 bases). The CDR3 is 15 amino acids. The V gene lost 4 bases and the J gene lost 2 bases, with 14 bases spanning the gap. Germline CDR1 is LGHNA and CDR2 is YNFKEQ. CDR3 sequence: CASSPGDSLNYGYTF. The CDR3 DNA sequence: TGTGCCAGCAGCCCGGGAGACAGTCTAAACTATGGCTACACCTTC.

This clonotype was detected ten times or more. V usage is TRBV7-8 and J usage is TRBJ1-1, with D unclear. The V gene's germline CDR1 is SGHVS and CDR2 FQNEAQ. This CDR3 contains 16 residues. The V gene lost 0 bases and the J gene lost 0 bases, with 11 bases spanning the gap. The CDR3 loop is CASSLAREQMNTEAFF. The CDR3 DNA sequence: TGTGCCAGCAGCTTAGCGCGAGAACAGATGAACACTGAAGCTTTCTTT.

This clonotype was seen only a few times. The chain joins TRBV29-1 to TRBJ2-3; no reliable D call. V was trimmed by 5 bases and J by 0 bases, leaving 15 bases between them. The CDR3 is 15 residues long. Germline V lookup: CDR1 SQVTM, CDR2 ANQGSEA. CDR3 loop: CSVWVLLTSTDTQYF. The CDR3 DNA reads TGCAGCGTTTGGGTTTTGCTGACTAGCACAGATACGCAGTATTTT.

Only a few counts were recorded for this clonotype. This chain links TRBV3-1 with TRBJ2-7; 8 bases match TRBD1. The J segment lost 0 bases and the V segment lost 1 base, leaving 11 bases of the junction unmatched. This CDR3 spans 18 amino acids. CDR1 LGHDT and CDR2 YNNKEL come from the germline V gene (reference sequence). The CDR3 sequence: CASSQAAIKTGVSYEQYF. For the CDR3, the DNA is TGTGCCAGCAGCCAAGCCGCAATTAAGACAGGGGTCTCCTACGAGCAGTACTTC.